One sample yielded the 16 T cell receptor beta chains listed below, sequenced in a study of blood T cells in healthy people across ages. Through a sample-barcoded 5' primer and a J-beta primer mix, a second PCR was run for roughly 6 to 11 cycles. TCRdb called the 5' RACE reads again in MiXCR, with one record for every CDR3 protein. This sample has 1.5 million to 2 million distinct CDR3 sequences, with just under 50% found just once. The sample taken for sequencing was blood. These receptor sequences come from a woman aged 40 to 50 in good health.

This clonotype showed up just a few times. This chain uses TRBV7-2 with TRBJ1-6, with a weak D call TRBD1 (6 bases). The V end lost 5 bases, the J end lost 16 bases, and 21 bases lay between the germline ends. This CDR3 spans 14 amino acids. CDR1 is SGHTA, CDR2 FQGNSA, per germline. The CDR3 spells CASSPTGFTILLHF. For the CDR3, the DNA is TGTGCCAGCAGCCCAACAGGGTTTACAATTCTGCTCCACTTT.

This clonotype was detected only once. The genes are TRBV9 and TRBJ2-3; no clear D. Deletions cut 0 bases from V and 4 bases from J, with 6 bases between. From germline, CDR1 is SGDLS and CDR2 YYNGEE. There are 13 residues in the CDR3. The DNA for the CDR3 is TGTGCCAGCAGCGTAGTCCACCCAGATACGCAGTATTTT. It specifies CASSVVHPDTQYF. Full variable domain (remainder filled in from reference TRBV9 and TRBJ2-3): DSGVTQTPKHLITATGQRVTLRCSPRSGDLSVYWYQQSLDQGLQFLIQYYNGEERAKGNILERFSAQQFPDLHSELNLSSLELGDSALYFCASSVVHPDTQYFGPGTRLTVL.

The V call is TRBV9, the J call TRBJ2-5; 8 nucleotides agree with TRBD1. In germline, CDR1 is SGDLS, CDR2 YYNGEE. Losses at the gene ends were 0 bases for V and 3 bases for J; bases not matched to a gene: 7. This CDR3 contains 16 residues. The CDR3: CASSVARTGFKETQYF. CDR3 sequence (DNA): TGTGCCAGCAGCGTAGCCCGGACAGGGTTCAAAGAGACCCAGTACTTC.

The chain combines TRBV2 with TRBJ1-2; D gene unclear. V was shortened by 1 base and J by 5 bases, with 8 bases between the two germline ends. The germline CDR1 and CDR2 sequences are SNHLY and FYNNEI. The CDR3 has 13 amino acids. Written as DNA, the CDR3 is TGTGCCAGCAGTGAAGTCAAGCGATATGGCTACACCTTC. Amino acids: CASSEVKRYGYTF. The full variable domain, completed using reference TRBV2 and TRBJ1-2, is EPEVTQTPSHQVTQMGQEVILRCVPISNHLYFYWYRQILGQKVEFLVSFYNNEISEKSEIFDDQFSVERPDGSNFTLKIRSTKLEDSAMYFCASSEVKRYGYTFGSGTRLTVV.

Concerning this clonotype: The junction departs from germline at one end; a sequencing error may be responsible. This chain connects TRBV5-6 to TRBJ2-6, with TRBD1 identical over 9 bases. Germline CDR1 is SGHDT and CDR2 is YYEEEE. The CDR3 covers 18 residues. CDR3 region: CASSLGTGSFSGANVLTF. CDR3 coding DNA: TGTGCCAGCAGTTTGGGGACAGGGTCTTTCTCTGGGGCCAACGTCCTGACTTTC.

V usage is TRBV5-1 and J usage is TRBJ1-2; no clear D gene. Trimming took 0 bases from V and 0 from J, leaving 9 bases between them. The CDR3 loop spans 15 amino acids. Per the germline V gene, CDR1 is SGHRS and CDR2 is YFSETQ. The CDR3 DNA reads as TGCGCCAGCAGCTTGGATGGGGTGCCTAACTATGGCTACACCTTC. It codes for CASSLDGVPNYGYTF.

This clonotype was recorded a few times. The J gene is TRBJ2-7, the V gene TRBV20-1, with 10 bases aligning to TRBD2. TRBJ2-4 explains the end of the DNA better; the J call may be wrong. The CDR3 contains 16 residues. Germline lookup yields CDR1 DFQATT and CDR2 SNEGSKA (reference sequence). The CDR3 is CSASERGGFGKNIQYF. DNA for the CDR3: TGCAGTGCTAGTGAGCGGGGGGGCTTTGGCAAAAACATTCAGTACTTC.

This chain connects TRBV25-1 to TRBJ2-1; D possibly uses TRBD1 or TRBD2 (6 bases each). In germline, CDR1 is MGHDK, CDR2 SYGVNS. V lost 4 bases and J 0 bases, leaving 13 bases between the germline ends. The CDR3 is 16 residues long. This CDR3 reads CASSGLGGGSYNEQFF. The CDR3 region has the DNA TGTGCCAGCAGTGGACTGGGGGGCGGCTCCTACAATGAGCAGTTCTTC. The whole variable domain, remainder taken from reference TRBV25-1 and TRBJ2-1, is EADIYQTPRYLVIGTGKKITLECSQTMGHDKMYWYQQDPGMELHLIHYSYGVNSTEKGDLSSESTVSRIRTEHFPLTLESARPSHTSQYLCASSGLGGGSYNEQFFGPGTRLTVL.

The rearrangement uses TRBV7-6 and TRBJ2-3; a possible D gene is TRBD1 (6 bases). V was trimmed by 3 bases and J by 6 bases, leaving 16 bases between them. The CDR3 loop spans 15 amino acids. Germline assignment: CDR1 SGHVS and CDR2 FNYEAQ. In DNA form, the CDR3 reads TGTGCCAGCAGCTTTATGACAGGTGAAACGGATACGCAGTATTTT. Translation: CASSFMTGETDTQYF.

The J gene is TRBJ1-6, the V gene TRBV18; the match to TRBD1 covers 9 bases. Germline trimming cut 5 bases from V and 6 bases from J; bases unmatched to any gene: 5. The germline CDR1 and CDR2 sequences are KGHSH and LQKENI. This CDR3 has 15 amino acids. CDR3 sequence reads: CASSRTGDRNSPLHF. CDR3 nucleotides: TGTGCCAGCTCAAGGACAGGGGATCGTAATTCACCCCTCCACTTT.

This chain links TRBV6-6 with TRBJ2-7, with TRBD2 identical over 7 bases. The trim removed 5 bases at V and 2 bases at J, leaving 9 bases unmatched. The CDR3 has 15 amino acids. The germline V gene encodes CDR1 MNHNY and CDR2 SVGAGI (reference sequence). DNA for the CDR3: TGTGCCAGCAGTCCTTCCGGGGGGAACCCCTACGAGCAGTACTTC. Residues: CASSPSGGNPYEQYF.

This clonotype was detected ten times or more. This chain joins TRBV6-2 or TRBV6-3 and TRBJ1-5, with D unclear. V was clipped by 2 bases and J by 2 bases, with 4 bases between them. CDR3 length: 13 amino acids. CDR1 and CDR2 from the germline V gene are MNHEY and SVGEGT. CDR3 DNA sequence: TGTGCCAGCAGTTACACGGGCAATCAGCCCCAGCATTTT. It yields the protein CASSYTGNQPQHF.

Only a few counts were recorded for this clonotype. CDR3 sequence: CASSPEEGPYQETQYF. In nucleotides, the CDR3 is TGTGCCAGCAGTCCCGAGGAGGGGCCGTACCAAGAGACCCAGTACTTC. V and J are TRBV6-2 or TRBV6-3 and TRBJ2-5; TRBD2 might be the D (6 bases). This CDR3 has 16 residues. V was trimmed by 5 bases and J by 0 bases, leaving 16 bases between them. CDR1 and CDR2 (germline): MNHEY, SVGEGT.

The genes are TRBV9 and TRBJ1-2; TRBD1 is a possible D gene (6 bases). Germline V gives CDR1 SGDLS, CDR2 YYNGEE. V dropped 4 bases and J dropped 4 bases, with 11 bases sitting between them. The CDR3 loop spans 13 amino acids. This chain's CDR3 is CASSLGDIYGYTF. In nucleotides, the CDR3 is TGTGCCAGCAGCCTAGGGGACATCTATGGCTACACCTTC.

This clonotype was recorded a few times. The gene calls are TRBV28 and TRBJ2-5, with D uncertain. The length of the CDR3 is 16 residues. The germline gives CDR1 MDHEN, CDR2 SYDVKM. Deletions cut 6 bases from V and 0 bases from J, with 17 bases between. The CDR3 spells CASSPPPEPYQETQYF. The CDR3 DNA sequence: TGTGCCAGCAGCCCCCCTCCAGAACCGTACCAAGAGACCCAGTACTTC.

The chain couples TRBV28 to TRBJ1-2; D is undetermined. CDR3 length: 16 residues. Germline V CDR1 and CDR2: MDHEN, SYDVKM. With 4 bases removed from V and 2 bases from J, the gap between germline ends came to 17 bases. The CDR3 sequence: CASSSKLTTVNYGYTF. The CDR3 DNA follows: TGTGCCAGCAGTTCTAAACTTACGACGGTAAACTATGGCTACACCTTC.